Listed below are T cell receptor beta chains from one sample, sequenced in a study of cytomegalovirus exposure and HLA in healthy donors. TCRdb's copy holds only in-frame clones and misses some; the assay was immunoSEQ multiplex PCR. The sample yields about 120,000 clones, over 75% seen once. Sequenced: PBMCs. The receptors originated from a woman aged 25 to 39 in good health and CMV-seronegative. Each CDR3 is given with its conserved first and last residue. The order of the fields is J gene, clone size, V gene, D gene, CDR3 DNA, CDR3 protein. A D gene is named only where the DNA matches it firmly. Not every row has a clone size; where given, it reads once, few, many or a size class.

j_call: TRBJ1-2
clone_size: -
v_call: TRBV5-4
d_call: -
cdr3_nt: TGTGCCAGCAGCTTGGCCTTCGGGGGGGCTCTTGGCTACACCTTC
cdr3_aa: CASSLAFGGALGYTF

j_call: TRBJ2-3
clone_size: few
v_call: TRBV4-2
d_call: -
cdr3_nt: TGTGCCAGCAGCCCCTTTAGGGGTGGAAGCACAGATACGCAGTATTTT
cdr3_aa: CASSPFRGGSTDTQYF

j_call: TRBJ2-3
clone_size: -
v_call: TRBV29-1
d_call: -
cdr3_nt: TGCAGCGTCCCGGGGAAAGCGACAGATACGCAGTATTTT
cdr3_aa: CSVPGKATDTQYF

j_call: TRBJ2-7
clone_size: -
v_call: TRBV27
d_call: TRBD2
cdr3_nt: TGTGCCAGCATCCTTAGGGGGTTTAGCGGGGGCTACGAGCAGTACTTC
cdr3_aa: CASILRGFSGGYEQYF

j_call: TRBJ1-2
clone_size: -
v_call: TRBV9
d_call: TRBD1
cdr3_nt: TGTGCCAGCAGCGCCAGACAGGGGAACTATGGCTACACCTTC
cdr3_aa: CASSARQGNYGYTF

j_call: TRBJ2-5
clone_size: -
v_call: TRBV7-3
d_call: -
cdr3_nt: TGTGCCAGCAGCTTAACGTCCAGTGGGGGGGAGACCCAGTACTTC
cdr3_aa: CASSLTSSGGETQYF

j_call: TRBJ2-7
clone_size: -
v_call: TRBV19
d_call: -
cdr3_nt: TGTGCCAGTAGTATTACCGGGAGCCAAGGCGAGCAGTACTTC
cdr3_aa: CASSITGSQGEQYF

j_call: TRBJ2-5
clone_size: -
v_call: TRBV5-4
d_call: -
cdr3_nt: TGTGCCAGCAGCCAGGGGGAGACCCAGTACTTC
cdr3_aa: CASSQGETQYF

j_call: TRBJ1-4
clone_size: -
v_call: TRBV6-1
d_call: -
cdr3_nt: TGTGCCAGCAGCGGATATGGGGGGGATAATGAAAAACTGTTTTTT
cdr3_aa: CASSGYGGDNEKLFF

j_call: TRBJ1-2
clone_size: -
v_call: TRBV5-5
d_call: TRBD1
cdr3_nt: TGTGCCAGCAGGACCGGACAGGGTGACTATGGCTACACCTTC
cdr3_aa: CASRTGQGDYGYTF

j_call: TRBJ1-2
clone_size: -
v_call: TRBV6-6
d_call: TRBD1
cdr3_nt: TGTGCCAGCAGTCCCCCCGGGACAGGGAGCGGCTACACCTTC
cdr3_aa: CASSPPGTGSGYTF

j_call: TRBJ2-5
clone_size: -
v_call: TRBV5-1
d_call: TRBD1
cdr3_nt: TGCGCCAGCCGCGACACAGGGGTGGAGACCCAGTACTTC
cdr3_aa: CASRDTGVETQYF

j_call: TRBJ2-5
clone_size: -
v_call: TRBV6-6
d_call: -
cdr3_nt: TGTGCCAGCACCACGAGGGCGTTCGAGACCCAGTACTTC
cdr3_aa: CASTTRAFETQYF

j_call: TRBJ2-5
clone_size: -
v_call: TRBV5-4
d_call: -
cdr3_nt: TGTGCCAGCAGCTTCAGGGATGCCAAGGAGACCCAGTACTTC
cdr3_aa: CASSFRDAKETQYF

j_call: TRBJ2-5
clone_size: once
v_call: TRBV5-1
d_call: TRBD2
cdr3_nt: TGCGCCAGCAGCTTGACAGCGGGGGTTCGAGAGACCCAGTACTTC
cdr3_aa: CASSLTAGVRETQYF

j_call: TRBJ1-4
clone_size: once
v_call: TRBV7-9
d_call: TRBD1
cdr3_nt: TGTGCCAGCAGAAAAGCCCGCGGGGTGGACAGGGAGGATGAAAAACTGTTTTTT
cdr3_aa: CASRKARGVDREDEKLFF

j_call: TRBJ2-7
clone_size: -
v_call: TRBV7-6
d_call: -
cdr3_nt: TGTGCCAGCAGCTCGGGCCTTGCGGGTTTAGGTGGCGAGCAGTACTTC
cdr3_aa: CASSSGLAGLGGEQYF

j_call: TRBJ1-1
clone_size: -
v_call: TRBV6-5
d_call: -
cdr3_nt: TGTGCCAGCAGTTCCCAACGACTCACTGAAGCTTTCTTT
cdr3_aa: CASSSQRLTEAFF

j_call: TRBJ2-3
clone_size: -
v_call: TRBV4-1
d_call: TRBD2
cdr3_nt: TGCGCCAGCAGCTCCGAAGCGGGGGGCCCCTCTAGCAAGTATTTT
cdr3_aa: CASSSEAGGPSSKYF

j_call: TRBJ1-6
clone_size: few
v_call: TRBV2
d_call: TRBD1
cdr3_nt: TGTGCCAGCATTCCAGGGGGCTGGAATTCACCCCTCCACTTT
cdr3_aa: CASIPGGWNSPLHF

j_call: TRBJ1-5
clone_size: -
v_call: TRBV2
d_call: -
cdr3_nt: TGTGCCAGCAGTGAAGCGCTAGGTCAGATCAATCAGCCCCAGCATTTT
cdr3_aa: CASSEALGQINQPQHF

j_call: TRBJ2-3
clone_size: few
v_call: TRBV19
d_call: TRBD2
cdr3_nt: TGTGCCAGCCGCACTAGCGGGGGAAGAGATACGCAGTATTTT
cdr3_aa: CASRTSGGRDTQYF

j_call: TRBJ2-3
clone_size: -
v_call: TRBV9
d_call: -
cdr3_nt: TGTGCCAGCAGCGCTGCCGGGACTCGAAGAACAGATACGCAGTATTTT
cdr3_aa: CASSAAGTRRTDTQYF

j_call: TRBJ2-3
clone_size: -
v_call: TRBV5-1
d_call: TRBD2
cdr3_nt: TGCGCCAGCCAGACTAGCGGGGGGACGGCAGATACGCAGTATTTT
cdr3_aa: CASQTSGGTADTQYF

j_call: TRBJ1-3
clone_size: -
v_call: TRBV5-1
d_call: -
cdr3_nt: TGCGCCAGCGGAAAGGGACTGAGCGCTGGAAACACCATATATTTT
cdr3_aa: CASGKGLSAGNTIYF

j_call: TRBJ2-7
clone_size: few
v_call: TRBV11-3
d_call: TRBD2
cdr3_nt: TGTGCCAGCAGCTTAGATCCGGGGGGGGCCGGGGACGACGAGCAGTACTTC
cdr3_aa: CASSLDPGGAGDDEQYF

j_call: TRBJ1-1
clone_size: few
v_call: TRBV1
d_call: -
cdr3_nt: TGCACCAGCAGCCAAGTTATAAAGGGAGGCACTGAAGCTTTCTTT
cdr3_aa: CTSSQVIKGGTEAFF

j_call: TRBJ2-2
clone_size: -
v_call: TRBV9
d_call: TRBD2
cdr3_nt: TGTGCCAGCAGCGTAACAGGTTCGCGGGGGGGAAACACCGGGGAGCTGTTTTTT
cdr3_aa: CASSVTGSRGGNTGELFF

j_call: TRBJ2-7
clone_size: -
v_call: TRBV6-1
d_call: TRBD2
cdr3_nt: TGTGCCAGCAGTGCGGATTCTCTAGCGGGGGTTTTTTACGAGCAGTACTTC
cdr3_aa: CASSADSLAGVFYEQYF

j_call: TRBJ1-2
clone_size: -
v_call: TRBV10-1
d_call: TRBD1
cdr3_nt: TGCGCCAGCAGGGCGGGACAGATACCTAACTATGGCTACACCTTC
cdr3_aa: CASRAGQIPNYGYTF

j_call: TRBJ1-1
clone_size: -
v_call: TRBV5-4
d_call: -
cdr3_nt: TGTGCCAGCAGTCCTACCACCTCGAACACTGAAGCTTTCTTT
cdr3_aa: CASSPTTSNTEAFF

j_call: TRBJ2-2
clone_size: -
v_call: TRBV5-4
d_call: TRBD1
cdr3_nt: TGTGCCAGCAGCTTGGATGACAGGGAGACCGGGGAGCTGTTTTTT
cdr3_aa: CASSLDDRETGELFF

j_call: TRBJ2-3
clone_size: -
v_call: TRBV7-6
d_call: -
cdr3_nt: TGTGCCAGCAGGAGACAGGCCTACACAGATACGCAGTATTTT
cdr3_aa: CASRRQAYTDTQYF

j_call: TRBJ1-2
clone_size: few
v_call: TRBV7-6
d_call: TRBD1
cdr3_nt: TGTGCCAGCAGCCGAGGACAGGGGAACTATGGCTACACCTTC
cdr3_aa: CASSRGQGNYGYTF

j_call: TRBJ1-2
clone_size: once
v_call: TRBV6-1
d_call: TRBD1
cdr3_nt: TGTGCCAGCAGTTGGGACAGGGAGGGTGGCTACACCTTC
cdr3_aa: CASSWDREGGYTF

j_call: TRBJ2-7
clone_size: large
v_call: TRBV9
d_call: TRBD2
cdr3_nt: TGTGCCAGCAGCTCAGGACTAGCTCCCTACGAGCAGTACTTC
cdr3_aa: CASSSGLAPYEQYF

j_call: TRBJ1-2
clone_size: -
v_call: TRBV4-3
d_call: -
cdr3_nt: TGCGCCAGCAGCCAAGAGTTACAGTTTGGCTACACCTTC
cdr3_aa: CASSQELQFGYTF

j_call: TRBJ1-5
clone_size: -
v_call: TRBV7-2
d_call: TRBD1
cdr3_nt: TGTGCCAGCAGCTTACCCGGACAGGGATTAGTAATAGGTCAGCCCCAGCATTTT
cdr3_aa: CASSLPGQGLVIGQPQHF

j_call: TRBJ2-7
clone_size: -
v_call: TRBV11-2
d_call: -
cdr3_nt: TGTGCCAGCAGCTTAGGCGGAGCCTATATTTATCACTACGAGCAGTACTTC
cdr3_aa: CASSLGGAYIYHYEQYF

j_call: TRBJ2-3
clone_size: few
v_call: TRBV6-4
d_call: -
cdr3_nt: TGTGCCAGCAGTGTCGGGAGCACAGATACGCAGTATTTT
cdr3_aa: CASSVGSTDTQYF

j_call: TRBJ1-3
clone_size: few
v_call: TRBV2
d_call: -
cdr3_nt: TGTGCCAGCAGTGTGGGGGGAAGTGGAAACACCATATATTTT
cdr3_aa: CASSVGGSGNTIYF

j_call: TRBJ2-1
clone_size: -
v_call: TRBV5-1
d_call: -
cdr3_nt: TGCGCCAGCAGCTGGGAAGGGGGCTACAATGAGCAGTTCTTC
cdr3_aa: CASSWEGGYNEQFF

j_call: TRBJ2-2
clone_size: -
v_call: TRBV27
d_call: -
cdr3_nt: TGTGCCAGCAGTTTAGGGGAGAGGACCGGGGAGCTGTTTTTT
cdr3_aa: CASSLGERTGELFF

j_call: TRBJ2-7
clone_size: -
v_call: TRBV9
d_call: -
cdr3_nt: TGTGCCAGCAGCGTAGAAAGCGGAAGCTCCTACGAGCAGTACTTC
cdr3_aa: CASSVESGSSYEQYF

j_call: TRBJ1-2
clone_size: -
v_call: TRBV7-2
d_call: -
cdr3_nt: TGTGCCAGCAGCTTAGCAAGGGACTCTGGCTACACCTTC
cdr3_aa: CASSLARDSGYTF

j_call: TRBJ1-5
clone_size: once
v_call: TRBV7-9
d_call: -
cdr3_nt: TGTGCCAGCAACAACTTCTGGTTGCGGGCGACCTGGCCCCAGCATTTT
cdr3_aa: CASNNFWLRATWPQHF

j_call: TRBJ2-3
clone_size: -
v_call: TRBV2
d_call: -
cdr3_nt: TGTGCCAGCACTCGGGAAAGAGACACAGATACGCAGTATTTT
cdr3_aa: CASTRERDTDTQYF

j_call: TRBJ1-6
clone_size: -
v_call: TRBV5-6
d_call: TRBD1
cdr3_nt: TGTGCCAGCAGCGGTCGACAGGGGGGCGGGTCACCCCTCCACTTT
cdr3_aa: CASSGRQGGGSPLHF

j_call: TRBJ2-6
clone_size: -
v_call: TRBV6-6
d_call: -
cdr3_nt: TGTGCCAGCAGTCAGTACCCTGGGGCCAACGTCCTGACTTTC
cdr3_aa: CASSQYPGANVLTF

j_call: TRBJ2-5
clone_size: -
v_call: TRBV5-6
d_call: -
cdr3_nt: TGTGCCAGCAGCTGGGCCAGGGTAGGAGAGACCCAGTACTTC
cdr3_aa: CASSWARVGETQYF